This TCR beta chain originates from a study of T cell responses to AZD1222 COVID-19 vaccine. V was pared by 3 bases and J by 6 bases, with 7 bases of the junction left unmatched. This CDR3 is built from 14 residues. The V gene's germline CDR1 is SGDLS and CDR2 YYNGEE. Points from the study as a whole: Donors in the cohort were predominantly white British and more often female, and clonal diversity was possibly underestimated. Compared with day 0, the breadth and depth of the Spike-specific TCR repertoire rose significantly after two doses of AZD1222.

Points on this clone: Antigen: not known.

Data came from immunoSEQ multiplex PCR; TCRdb stores just in-frame clones and leaves some out. The sample shows roughly 80,000 clones, approximately 90% of them seen only once. Second-dose schedules of about 4 or about 12 weeks were combined. The receptor was derived from an adult who received the AZD1222 COVID-19 vaccine. The source was peripheral blood, collected 28 days after the second AZD1222 dose. The chain carries TRBV9 and TRBJ1-1; TRBD1 aligns across 8 bases. Written as DNA, the CDR3 is TGTGCCAGCAGCGGTCCAGGGGGCACATCTGAAGCTTTCTTT. Translated: CASSGPGGTSEAFF.